Here is one TCR beta chain with its context. The antigen is unknown. The data belong to a study of beta chain features in type 1 diabetes. Cells sorted by CD45RO/CCR7/CD25/CD127/CD95/CD27 comprised CD4+ naive, central memory, regulatory and stem cell-like memory cells. Broader study findings: Shortening that was moderate but significant affected the TCRB CDR3s of Type 1 diabetes patients in all four CD4+ subsets. Whether HLA type affects TCRB rearrangement stayed undetermined in the present work. In type 1 diabetes patients, VDJ junctions had fewer insertions; deletions at these junctions were more frequent.

Expressed TCRB transcripts got sequenced, as all isolated RNA was reverse transcribed. Profiled with immunoSEQ multiplex PCR; TCRdb holds only in-frame clones, not every one. The sample lists about 900,000 clones, 15% to 20% occurring once. This receptor was identified in a woman in her late teens or twenties in good health. The sequenced sample was naive CD4+ T cells from blood.

The CDR3 loop reads CASFPTVGGAGTEAFF. As DNA, the CDR3 is TGTGCCAGCTTCCCCACCGTCGGGGGGGCTGGCACTGAAGCTTTCTTT. This sequence joins TRBV5-4 and TRBJ1-1, with a possible D match to TRBD1 (6 bases). Looked up from germline, CDR1 is SGHNT and CDR2 is YYREEE (reference sequence). The ends were cut back, 7 bases at V and 4 bases at J, with 23 bases in the middle. The CDR3 has 16 residues.